What follows describes a single T cell receptor (beta chain). For TCR, cDNA came from 5'RACE template switching, which added a universal primer site and UMIs. TCRdb analysed the 5' RACE reads with MiXCR anew, one entry per CDR3 protein. Of 75,000 to 100,000 distinct CDR3 sequences listed, about 8.2% are singletons. These data belong to a study of T cells after yellow fever vaccination. Notes on the study in general: Only a minor proportion of clonotypes was detected across both CD4 and CD8 compartments. Though weaker, the secondary response peaked faster, on day 5 versus 15.

CDR3 length: 12 residues. Germline CDR1 SQVTM, CDR2 ANQGSEA. Trimming shortened V by 6 bases and J by 7 bases, and 16 bases separated the two germline ends. The material sequenced was CD8+ T cells not binding an NS4B(214-222) dextramer, sorted from PBMCs, taken about 2 weeks after the first yellow fever vaccination. The genes are TRBV29-1 and TRBJ2-7; tentatively, D is TRBD2 (5 bases). The origin of this receptor is a young man who received the YFV17D yellow fever vaccine. This chain's CDR3 is CSVGRTLLEQYF. As DNA, the CDR3 is TGCAGCGTAGGACGGACTTTGTTGGAGCAGTACTTC.